The text below deals with one T cell receptor (beta chain). Its antigen is as yet unknown. This record belongs to a study of T cell repertoires in cytomegalovirus infection. Study as a whole: Newly reported HLA-C-restricted and thoroughly characterized HLA-B-restricted CMV epitopes were employed. Indications came from public TCR beta signatures; they pointed to CMV infection and to a matching HLA type. General observations from the study: Frequencies of public TCR beta families were cumulated, and this identified carriers of CMV plus the relevant HLA. Clonotype analysis showed dominance of the ex vivo response by HLA-C-restricted CMV-specific TCR beta clonotypes.

TCRdb re-called the reads through MiXCR, storing one row per CDR3 protein. In the table there are approximately 590,000 distinct CDR3 sequences, 40% of which are singletons. Trimming took off 3 bases at V and 0 bases at J, with 13 bases between the two ends. Germline V gives CDR1 SGHAT, CDR2 FQNNGV. This CDR3 comprises 16 residues. Specimen: cultured PBMCs, collected from culture after CMV antigen stimulation. This TCR was sampled from a human donor in good health (CMV status not recorded). Some clones in this sample may be carry-over from other donors' samples. V is TRBV11-2 and J is TRBJ2-3; either TRBD1 or TRBD2 may fit D (6 bases each). The CDR3 here is CASSFLGGSSTDTQYF. Here the CDR3 DNA reads TGTGCCAGCAGCTTTTTGGGGGGCAGTAGCACAGATACGCAGTATTTT. Supplemented by reference TRBV11-2 and TRBJ2-3, the full variable domain reads EAGVAQSPRYKIIEKRQSVAFWCNPISGHATLYWYQQILGQGPKLLIQFQNNGVVDDSQLPKDRFSAERLKGVDSTLKIQPAKLEDSAVYLCASSFLGGSSTDTQYFGPGTRLTVL.